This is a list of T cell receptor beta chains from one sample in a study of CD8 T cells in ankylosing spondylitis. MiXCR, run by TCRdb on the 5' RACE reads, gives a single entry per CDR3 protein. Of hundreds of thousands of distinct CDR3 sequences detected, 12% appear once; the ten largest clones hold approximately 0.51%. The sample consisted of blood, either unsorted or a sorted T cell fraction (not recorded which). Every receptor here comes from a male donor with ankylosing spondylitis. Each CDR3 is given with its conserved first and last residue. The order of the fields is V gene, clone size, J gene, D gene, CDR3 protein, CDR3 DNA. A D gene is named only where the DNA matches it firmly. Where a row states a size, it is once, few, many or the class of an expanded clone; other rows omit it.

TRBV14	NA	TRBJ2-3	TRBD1	CASSQLTGTAQYF	TGTGCCAGCAGCCAACTTACCGGGACAGCGCAGTATTTT
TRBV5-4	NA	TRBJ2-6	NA	CASRTSLGGSGANVLTF	TGTGCCAGCAGGACTTCCCTAGGAGGCTCTGGGGCCAACGTCCTGACTTTC
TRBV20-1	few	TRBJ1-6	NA	CSARDLRGGDSPLHF	TGCAGTGCTAGAGATCTCAGAGGGGGGGATTCACCCCTCCACTTT
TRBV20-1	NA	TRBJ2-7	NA	CSATSMTDYYEQYF	TGCAGTGCCACCAGCATGACAGACTACTACGAGCAGTACTTC
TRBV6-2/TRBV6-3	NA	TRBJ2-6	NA	CAAGRHSRSGANVLTF	TGTGCCGCAGGCCGCCATAGCCGCTCTGGGGCCAACGTCCTGACTTTC
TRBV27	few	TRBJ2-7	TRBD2	CASSLRLAEYEQYF	TGTGCCAGCAGTTTACGCCTAGCGGAATACGAGCAGTACTTC
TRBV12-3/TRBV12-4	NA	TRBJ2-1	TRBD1	CASSSSDRGHEQFF	TGTGCCAGCAGTTCATCGGACAGGGGCCATGAGCAGTTCTTC
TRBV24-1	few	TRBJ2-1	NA	CATSGRRFYNEQFF	TGTGCCACCAGTGGACGACGCTTCTACAATGAGCAGTTCTTC
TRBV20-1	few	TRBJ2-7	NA	CSARDGGEGLYEQYF	TGCAGTGCTAGAGACGGGGGCGAAGGTCTCTACGAGCAGTACTTC
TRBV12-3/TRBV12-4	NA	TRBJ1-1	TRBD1	CASRKNRGWAFF	TGTGCCAGCAGGAAAAACAGGGGCTGGGCTTTCTTT
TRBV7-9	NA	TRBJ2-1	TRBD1	CASKTGTGSEQFF	TGTGCCAGCAAAACCGGGACAGGGAGTGAGCAGTTCTTC
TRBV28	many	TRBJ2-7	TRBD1	CASTNPTGASYEQYF	TGTGCCAGCACTAACCCCACAGGGGCCTCCTACGAGCAGTACTTC
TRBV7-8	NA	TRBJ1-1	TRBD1	CASSLGRGRMLNTEAFF	TGTGCCAGCAGCTTAGGCAGGGGGCGGATGCTGAACACTGAAGCTTTCTTT
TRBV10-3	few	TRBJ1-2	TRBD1	CAISETGDWGYTF	TGTGCCATCAGTGAAACAGGGGATTGGGGCTACACCTTC
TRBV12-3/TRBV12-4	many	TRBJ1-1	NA	CASSARATGRNTEAFF	TGTGCCAGCAGTGCCAGGGCTACCGGAAGGAACACTGAAGCTTTCTTT
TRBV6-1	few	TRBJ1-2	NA	CASSQRQAYGYTF	TGTGCCAGCAGCCAACGACAGGCCTATGGCTACACCTTC
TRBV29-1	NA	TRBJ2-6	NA	CSVKTGTGANVLTF	TGCAGCGTTAAAACAGGGACAGGGGCCAACGTCCTGACTTTC
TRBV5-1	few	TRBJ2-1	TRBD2	CASSRTSGNDEQFF	TGCGCCAGCAGCCGTACTAGCGGGAACGATGAGCAGTTCTTC
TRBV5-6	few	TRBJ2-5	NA	CASSLGHLAETQYF	TGTGCCAGCAGCTTGGGACACTTAGCCGAGACCCAGTACTTC
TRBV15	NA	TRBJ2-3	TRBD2	CATSGGVGGGRTDTQYF	TGTGCCACCAGCGGGGGCGTTGGCGGGGGGCGCACAGATACGCAGTATTTT
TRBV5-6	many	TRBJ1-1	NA	CASSKRGRLNTEAFF	TGTGCCAGCAGCAAGAGGGGGAGGTTGAACACTGAAGCTTTCTTT
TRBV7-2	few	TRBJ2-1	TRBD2	CASSRTGLAGDEQFF	TGTGCCAGCAGCCGAACGGGACTAGCGGGAGATGAGCAGTTCTTC
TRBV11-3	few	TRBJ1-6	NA	CASSLIHPPNSPLHF	TGTGCCAGCAGCTTAATCCATCCCCCCAATTCACCCCTCCACTTT
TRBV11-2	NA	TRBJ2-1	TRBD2	CASSHPRTLAGGSSYNEQFF	TGTGCCAGCAGCCACCCCCGAACGCTAGCGGGAGGAAGCTCCTACAATGAGCAGTTCTTC
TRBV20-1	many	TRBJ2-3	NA	CSARYGGTDTQYF	TGCAGTGCTAGATATGGGGGCACAGATACGCAGTATTTT
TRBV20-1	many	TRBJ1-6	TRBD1	CSAREGGPYSPLHF	TGCAGTGCTAGAGAAGGGGGCCCATATTCACCCCTCCACTTT
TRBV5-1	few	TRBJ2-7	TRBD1	CASSHGQESSYEQYF	TGCGCCAGCAGCCACGGACAGGAAAGCTCCTACGAGCAGTACTTC
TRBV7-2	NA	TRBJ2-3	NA	CASSLNRARAQYF	TGTGCCAGCAGCTTAAATCGCGCAAGGGCGCAGTATTTT